These 9 T cell receptor beta chains came from one sample sequenced in a study of Tregs in tolerant kidney transplant recipients. The table came from immunoSEQ multiplex PCR; TCRdb's copy has only in-frame clones and leaves some out. The repertoire holds roughly 250,000 clones, around 81% seen once, with less than 0.75% in the top ten. The sequencing input was CD4+ T cells from blood. Every receptor here comes from a human donor in good health.

This CDR3 is CASSWVFNEKLFF. The CDR3 DNA follows: TGTGCCAGCTCATGGGTCTTTAATGAAAAACTGTTTTTT. This rearrangement joins TRBV18 to TRBJ1-4, with D unclear. V was clipped by 5 bases and J by 4 bases, with 8 bases between them. This CDR3 is built from 13 residues. Looked up from germline, CDR1 is KGHSH and CDR2 is LQKENI.

The CDR3 nucleotides are TGTGCCAGCAGCCCAACTAGCGGGAGGCACCCCCGGGTGCAGTATTTT. It yields the protein CASSPTSGRHPRVQYF. V and J are TRBV7-2 and TRBJ2-3, with 12 bases lining up with TRBD2. V gave up 5 bases and J gave up 11 bases; unmatched junction bases: 14. This CDR3 has 16 residues. Per the germline V gene, CDR1 is SGHTA and CDR2 is FQGNSA.

The chain carries TRBV5-8 and TRBJ2-7; 10 nucleotides agree with TRBD1. The CDR3 loop spans 18 amino acids. The germline gives CDR1 SGHTS, CDR2 YDEGEE. V was pared by 5 bases and J by 3 bases, with 17 bases of the junction left unmatched. This CDR3 is CASRMGIFRDRGFYEQYF. The CDR3 DNA is TGTGCCAGCAGGATGGGGATATTCCGGGACAGGGGTTTCTACGAGCAGTACTTC.

This clone was counted only a few times. The V call is TRBV19, the J call TRBJ2-7; no definite D call. CDR3 length equals 16 residues. V shed 3 bases and J shed 0 bases, with 15 bases lying between them. Germline V gene data show CDR1 as LNHDA and CDR2 as SQIVND (reference sequence). The CDR3 spells CASSMVDALASYEQYF. The CDR3 bases are TGTGCCAGTAGTATGGTGGACGCCTTGGCCTCCTACGAGCAGTACTTC.

CDR3 in amino acids: CASSQPGRTEAFF. CDR3 in DNA: TGTGCCAGCAGCCAACCAGGGAGGACTGAAGCTTTCTTT. The V call is TRBV4-2, the J call TRBJ1-1; D possibly corresponds to TRBD1 (5 bases). Trimming removed 2 bases from V and 5 bases from J, with 9 bases in between. CDR1 and CDR2 (germline): LGHNA, YNFKEQ. CDR3 length: 13 residues.

The rearrangement uses TRBV15 and TRBJ2-5; a possible D gene is TRBD1 (6 bases). CDR1 is LNHNV, CDR2 YYDKDF, per germline (reference sequence). V was shortened by 0 bases and J by 3 bases, with 11 bases between the two germline ends. This CDR3 is built from 15 residues. Here the CDR3 DNA reads TGTGCCACCAGCAGAGAGTCTTCAGGGGAAGAGACCCAGTACTTC. Encoded protein: CATSRESSGEETQYF. The full variable domain, with the rest looked up from reference TRBV15 and TRBJ2-5, is DAMVIQNPRYQVTQFGKPVTLSCSQTLNHNVMYWYQQKSSQAPKLLFHYYDKDFNNEADTPDNFQSRRPNTSFCFLDIRSPGLGDTAMYLCATSRESSGEETQYFGPGTRLLVL.

The chain joins TRBV5-1 to TRBJ2-5; TRBD2 matches at 12 bases. Germline CDR1 is SGHRS and CDR2 is YFSETQ. V lost 4 bases, J lost 4 bases, and 2 bases stayed unmatched. The CDR3 is 14 residues long. The CDR3, as DNA: TGCGCCAGCAGCATACTAGCGGGAGGAGAGACCCAGTACTTC. This encodes CASSILAGGETQYF.

This clone has more than one count but fewer than ten. The J gene is TRBJ1-2, the V gene TRBV6-1; a weak D match, TRBD1 (5 bases). V shed 0 bases and J shed 4 bases, with 9 bases lying between them. Per germline, CDR1 MNHNS and CDR2 SASEGT. The CDR3 has 14 amino acids. The CDR3 bases are TGTGCCAGCAGTGAAGCAGGGACGTCCTATGGCTACACCTTC. This translates into CASSEAGTSYGYTF.

This sequence joins TRBV19 and TRBJ1-5; D uncertain. Looked up from germline, CDR1 is LNHDA and CDR2 is SQIVND (reference sequence). This CDR3 contains 14 residues. The V end lost 7 bases, the J end lost 1 base, and 11 bases lay between the germline ends. The CDR3 loop reads CASTFKLSNQPQHF. CDR3 in DNA: TGTGCCAGTACCTTCAAGCTGAGCAATCAGCCCCAGCATTTT.